Shown below are 29 T cell receptor beta chains from a single sample sequenced in a study of blood T cell repertoires in COVID-19 (dated by TCRdb to the early 2020s). Receptors were amplified or captured by the immunoSEQ multiplex PCR assay. Entries here come from immuneACCESS through TCRdb and include only in-frame sequences with V and J called. Some clones fail to appear in such tables; in the studies checked, an unresolved V gene covers under half of the shortfall, and the cause of the remainder is unknown. The sample data list around 100,000 clones, and 80% to 85% of these were observed just once. 6.5% to 10% of the sample is in the top ten clones. Sequenced sample: peripheral blood. These TCRs come from a man in his sixties or seventies with acute or convalescent COVID-19.

The chain couples TRBV14 to TRBJ1-4; unclear D gene. This CDR3 has 12 residues. Trimming pared 3 bases from V and 7 bases from J, leaving 6 bases between. Germline assignment: CDR1 SGHDN and CDR2 FVKESK. Written as DNA, the CDR3 is TGTGCCAGCAGCCAGTTCGGTGAAAAACTGTTTTTT. It translates to CASSQFGEKLFF.

V is TRBV6-5 and J is TRBJ1-5; D not certain. The CDR3 is 13 amino acids. The V and J ends lost 6 bases and 7 bases respectively, with 13 bases between them. Germline V CDR1 and CDR2: MNHEY, SVGAGI. CDR3 bases: TGTGCCAGCAGATCAAGCCTTTTCCAGCCCCAGCATTTT. It codes for CASRSSLFQPQHF.

This chain uses TRBV30 with TRBJ1-2, with D maybe TRBD1 (6 bases). V gave up 0 bases and J gave up 12 bases, with 11 bases separating them. Germline V gene data show CDR1 as GTSNPN and CDR2 as SVGIG (reference sequence). The CDR3 contains 11 residues. In DNA form, the CDR3 reads TGTGCCTGGAGTGTTAACAGGGAGAACACCTTC. This encodes CAWSVNRENTF.

This sequence joins TRBV5-4 and TRBJ1-1; the D is unclear. The germline gives CDR1 SGHNT, CDR2 YYREEE (reference sequence). Trimming removed 4 bases at V and 7 bases at J, with 11 bases between. CDR3 length: 12 amino acids. CDR3 sequence reads: CASSAVGGEAFF. CDR3 coding DNA: TGTGCCAGCAGCGCGGTGGGAGGTGAAGCTTTCTTT. The whole variable domain, filled in from reference TRBV5-4 and TRBJ1-1, reads ETGVTQSPTHLIKTRGQQVTLRCSSQSGHNTVSWYQQALGQGPQFIFQYYREEENGRGNFPPRFSGLQFPNYSSELNVNALELDDSALYLCASSAVGGEAFFGQGTRLTVV.

The J gene is TRBJ1-1, the V gene TRBV30; the D gene is possibly TRBD1 (5 bases). V lost 2 bases and J lost 7, with 11 bases in between. This CDR3 contains 12 residues. Germline CDR1 reads GTSNPN; CDR2 reads SVGIG (reference sequence). The CDR3 region is CAWSPGAVEAFF. The CDR3 DNA sequence: TGTGCCTGGAGTCCTGGGGCGGTTGAAGCTTTCTTT.

Concerning this clone: Other DNA variants within this sample encode the same CDR3. The chain recombines TRBV7-9 with TRBJ1-2; the D is unclear. Germline V gene lookup returns CDR1 SEHNR and CDR2 FQNEAQ (reference sequence). The CDR3 is made up of 14 amino acids. V was shortened by 2 bases and J by 3 bases, with 10 bases between the two germline ends. The CDR3 region is CASSLNRGDYGYTF. The DNA of the CDR3 is TGTGCCAGCAGCTTAAATCGGGGTGACTATGGCTACACCTTC.

This clone came up once. CDR3 region: CAISDPKSSYEQYF. The CDR3 nucleotides read TGTGCCATCAGTGACCCTAAAAGCTCCTACGAGCAGTACTTC. The rearrangement links TRBV10-3 to TRBJ2-7; no firm D call. Germline CDR1 and CDR2: ENHRY and SYGVKD. Trimming took off 3 bases at V and 0 bases at J, with 9 bases between the two ends. The CDR3 runs to 14 residues.

This clone was observed a few times. V is TRBV10-3 and J is TRBJ1-3; D perhaps matches TRBD1 (5 bases). The germline V and J ends were trimmed by 7 bases and 0 bases, with 13 bases remaining between them. The CDR3 has 15 residues. Germline V lookup: CDR1 ENHRY, CDR2 SYGVKD. CDR3 nucleotide sequence: TGTGCCATCAAGTCCGCCAGGGCCTCTGGAAACACCATATATTTT. Its protein is CAIKSARASGNTIYF.

This clone was detected only a few times. The gene calls are TRBV9 and TRBJ2-7, with D perhaps TRBD2 (5 bases). Deletions cut 2 bases from V and 0 bases from J, with 15 bases between. CDR3 length equals 16 residues. Germline loops: CDR1 SGDLS, CDR2 YYNGEE. The CDR3 nucleotides are TGTGCCAGCAGCGTGGGAAGCGGAGGCAGCTCCTACGAGCAGTACTTC. This translates into CASSVGSGGSSYEQYF.

The rearrangement uses TRBV15 and TRBJ1-4; D not certain. From germline, CDR1 is LNHNV and CDR2 YYDKDF (reference sequence). With 1 base removed from V and 6 bases from J, the gap between germline ends came to 3 bases. This CDR3 is built from 12 residues. The CDR3 sequence is CATSRADEKLFF. CDR3 in DNA: TGTGCCACCAGCAGAGCAGATGAAAAACTGTTTTTT. The complete variable domain, with remaining parts taken from reference TRBV15 and TRBJ1-4, reads DAMVIQNPRYQVTQFGKPVTLSCSQTLNHNVMYWYQQKSSQAPKLLFHYYDKDFNNEADTPDNFQSRRPNTSFCFLDIRSPGLGDTAMYLCATSRADEKLFFGSGTQLSVL.

The V gene is TRBV7-9, the J gene TRBJ2-7; 9 positions match TRBD1. The length of the CDR3 is 16 residues. V shed 6 bases and J 2 bases; nucleotides not matched to a gene: 11. Germline assignment: CDR1 SEHNR and CDR2 FQNEAQ (reference sequence). The CDR3 sequence is CASSPHLGQGTYEQYF. For the CDR3, the DNA is TGTGCCAGCAGTCCTCATCTGGGACAGGGAACCTACGAGCAGTACTTC.

On this clone itself: The sample contains more than one DNA sequence encoding this CDR3. The chain combines TRBV5-1 with TRBJ1-3, with 7 positions matching TRBD1. The V and J ends lost 2 bases and 0 bases, in that order; junction bases with no gene match: 2. The V gene's germline CDR1 is SGHRS and CDR2 YFSETQ. The length of the CDR3 is 15 residues. Here the CDR3 DNA reads TGCGCCAGCAGCTTATCAGGGGGCTCTGGAAACACCATATATTTT. Its protein product is CASSLSGGSGNTIYF.

The chain recombines TRBV5-1 with TRBJ2-7; TRBD1 matches 7 bases. Germline loops: CDR1 SGHRS, CDR2 YFSETQ. After removal of 3 bases from V and 3 bases from J, the junction contained 6 bases not matched to a gene. The CDR3 is 14 amino acids. CDR3 bases: TGCGCCAGCAGCTCGAACGGACAGGTCTACGAGCAGTACTTC. This translates into CASSSNGQVYEQYF.

This clone was observed once. V is TRBV12-5 and J is TRBJ1-3; D may be TRBD1 (6 bases). The CDR3 consists of 15 residues. Germline V gene lookup returns CDR1 LGHNT and CDR2 FRNRAP. Trimming shortened V by 6 bases and J by 0 bases, and 12 bases separated the two germline ends. As DNA, the CDR3 is TGTGCTAGTGGGGCTGACAGGCTCTCTGGAAACACCATATATTTT. Its protein product is CASGADRLSGNTIYF.

The CDR3: CASRGRTNTGELFF. DNA of the CDR3: TGTGCCAGCCGTGGCAGGACGAACACCGGGGAGCTGTTTTTT. The V and J genes are TRBV28 and TRBJ2-2; D not certain. The CDR3 contains 14 residues. Trimming cost V 8 bases and J 0 bases, with 10 bases left between them. The germline gives CDR1 MDHEN, CDR2 SYDVKM.

The sample holds one count of this clone. The genes are TRBV7-9 and TRBJ1-6, with 7 nucleotides matching TRBD1. Trimming took 8 bases from V and 6 from J; bases not matched to a gene: 10. Germline V gene sequence: CDR1 SEHNR, CDR2 FQNEAQ (reference sequence). The CDR3 runs to 15 residues. Here the CDR3 DNA reads TGTGCCAGCGGAATGACAGGACAGGTTAATTCACCCCTCCACTTT. Translation: CASGMTGQVNSPLHF.

The sample holds a few counts of this clone. The gene calls are TRBV28 and TRBJ1-3; 9 bases match TRBD1. Unmatched junction bases numbered 13, after V lost 6 bases and J lost 4 bases. CDR3 size: 17 residues. CDR1 and CDR2 (germline): MDHEN, SYDVKM. The CDR3 loop is CASSPRRGTGKGNTIYF. The CDR3 bases are TGTGCCAGCAGCCCTCGGCGAGGGACAGGGAAAGGAAACACCATATATTTT.

The chain employs TRBV19 and TRBJ2-2; 7 bases align to TRBD2. CDR1 LNHDA and CDR2 SQIVND come from the germline V gene (reference sequence). This CDR3 has 15 amino acids. The ends lost 6 bases at V and 7 bases at J; junction bases unmatched: 11. The CDR3 sequence is CASSPPSGDLGELFF. CDR3 sequence (DNA): TGTGCCAGTAGCCCTCCGAGCGGGGATCTCGGGGAGCTGTTTTTT.

For this clone: Different DNA sequences within this sample yield the same CDR3. The chain couples TRBV6-5 to TRBJ1-5; 7 nucleotides align to TRBD1. Germline V gives CDR1 MNHEY, CDR2 SVGAGI. The junction had 0 bases not matched to a gene; V was cut back by 0 bases and J by 1 base. The CDR3 spans 15 residues. The DNA of the CDR3 is TGTGCCAGCAGTTACTCGGGACAGAGCAATCAGCCCCAGCATTTT. Amino acid sequence: CASSYSGQSNQPQHF.

The chain joins TRBV28 to TRBJ1-1; 8 positions match TRBD1. V gave up 1 base and J gave up 5 bases; unmatched junction bases: 6. Germline CDR1 reads MDHEN; CDR2 reads SYDVKM. The CDR3 sequence is 15 residues long. CDR3 DNA: TGTGCCAGCAGTTTATCACAGGGGGGTCGGACTGAAGCTTTCTTT. Protein sequence: CASSLSQGGRTEAFF.

The V gene is TRBV18, the J gene TRBJ1-2; D might be TRBD1 (6 bases). CDR3 length equals 13 residues. The V gene lost 6 bases and the J gene lost 3 bases, with 11 bases spanning the gap. In germline, CDR1 is KGHSH, CDR2 LQKENI. CDR3 region: CASSRTDDYGYTF. In DNA, the CDR3 is TGTGCCAGCTCTAGGACAGACGACTATGGCTACACCTTC.

This rearrangement joins TRBV3-1 (or the pseudogene TRBV3-2) to TRBJ2-1; 15 bases agree with TRBD2. Germline V lookup: CDR1 LGHDT, CDR2 YNNKEL (reference sequence). Germline trimming cut 3 bases from V and 5 bases from J; bases unmatched to any gene: 5. The CDR3 sequence is 17 residues long. The CDR3 loop reads CASSQGTSGRFDNEQFF. The CDR3, as DNA: TGTGCCAGCAGCCAGGGGACTAGCGGGAGGTTCGACAATGAGCAGTTCTTC.

V and J are TRBV19 and TRBJ2-4; D gene ambiguous. This CDR3 spans 13 amino acids. V gave up 5 bases and J gave up 3 bases, with 8 bases separating them. From germline, CDR1 is LNHDA and CDR2 SQIVND (reference sequence). The chain's CDR3 is CASSLEIKNIQYF. CDR3 DNA sequence: TGTGCCAGTAGTCTGGAGATCAAAAACATTCAGTACTTC.

The V gene is TRBV7-2, the J gene TRBJ1-4, with a tentative D call TRBD1 (5 bases). Germline lookup yields CDR1 SGHTA and CDR2 FQGNSA. V was trimmed by 8 bases and J by 5 bases, leaving 12 bases between them. The CDR3 runs 13 residues. The CDR3 nucleotides read TGTGCCAGCCGCGGGGGGAGAAATGAAAAACTGTTTTTT. Translated: CASRGGRNEKLFF.

CDR3 region: CASSLSGDYGYTF. For the CDR3, the DNA is TGCGCCAGCAGCTTGTCGGGGGACTATGGCTACACCTTC. The rearrangement uses TRBV5-1 and TRBJ1-2, with a weak D call TRBD1 (5 bases). The germline V gene encodes CDR1 SGHRS and CDR2 YFSETQ. This CDR3 is built from 13 residues. The ends were cut back, 1 base at V and 3 bases at J, with 7 bases in the middle.

The sample holds one count of this clone. V usage is TRBV5-1 and J usage is TRBJ2-7; D is uncertain. Trimming left V 0 bases short and J 4 bases short, with 11 bases between. The CDR3 contains 14 residues. The germline V gene has CDR1 SGHRS and CDR2 YFSETQ. CDR3 sequence reads: CASSLGAGSYEQYF. CDR3 nucleotides: TGCGCCAGCAGCTTGGGGGCAGGATCTTACGAGCAGTACTTC.

This clone appeared once. The chain carries TRBV5-1 and TRBJ2-1, with TRBD2 identical over 9 bases. The ends lost 4 bases at V and 5 bases at J; junction bases unmatched: 10. The CDR3 totals 16 residues. Germline values: CDR1 SGHRS, CDR2 YFSETQ. Here the CDR3 reads CASSPLEASGNNEQFF. Written as DNA, the CDR3 is TGCGCCAGCAGCCCTCTCGAGGCTAGCGGGAACAATGAGCAGTTCTTC.

This sequence joins TRBV4-1 and TRBJ2-7; 7 bases match TRBD2. This CDR3 region has 16 residues. CDR1 is MGHRA, CDR2 YSYEKL, per germline. J gave up 5 bases and V 0 bases, and 10 bases lay outside the gene matches. The CDR3 protein is CASSQDLAAQRNEQYF. The CDR3, as DNA: TGCGCCAGCAGCCAAGATCTAGCGGCTCAAAGGAACGAGCAGTACTTC.

The V gene is TRBV7-6, the J gene TRBJ2-7, with 9 bases fitting TRBD2. CDR1 SGHVS and CDR2 FNYEAQ come from the germline V gene. Trimming at V came to 1 base and at J to 3 bases, leaving 10 bases not matched to a gene. CDR3 length: 17 amino acids. In DNA form, the CDR3 reads TGTGCCAGCAGCTTAGGGCTTGCACTAGCGGGTAACTACGAGCAGTACTTC. Protein product: CASSLGLALAGNYEQYF. The full variable domain, with the rest looked up from reference TRBV7-6 and TRBJ2-7, is GAGVSQSPRYKVTKRGQDVALRCDPISGHVSLYWYRQALGQGPEFLTYFNYEAQQDKSGLPNDRFSAERPEGSISTLTIQRTEQRDSAMYRCASSLGLALAGNYEQYFGPGTRLTVT.